Listed below are T cell receptor beta chains from one sample, sequenced in a study of cytomegalovirus exposure and HLA in healthy donors. This table comes from immunoSEQ multiplex PCR, and its TCRdb copy is limited to in-frame clones, with some not included. Reported are tens of thousands of clones; the ten largest clones contain 9.5% to 15%. Sample: PBMCs. Receptors originate from a man aged 18 to 29 in good health and CMV-seropositive. Each CDR3 is given with its conserved first and last residue. A D gene is named only where the DNA matches it firmly. A row's size may be missing; if present it is once, few, many or a size class.

v_call,clone_size,j_call,d_call,cdr3_aa,cdr3_nt
TRBV10-2,NA,TRBJ2-7,NA,CASSEGARFMEYF,TGCGCCAGCAGTGAGGGGGCCCGGTTTATGGAGTACTTC
TRBV6-6,NA,TRBJ2-3,NA,CASSSGTTDTQYF,TGTGCCAGCAGTTCCGGGACTACAGATACGCAGTATTTT
TRBV5-3,NA,TRBJ2-7,NA,CARSFSPEGIWGEQYF,TGTGCCAGAAGCTTTTCCCCGGAGGGGATTTGGGGGGAGCAGTACTTC
TRBV14,NA,TRBJ2-7,TRBD2,CASSRAWTSLTYEQYF,TGTGCCAGCAGCCGAGCATGGACTAGCCTTACCTACGAGCAGTACTTC
TRBV10-3,NA,TRBJ1-1,TRBD1,CAISAKGQGETEAFF,TGTGCCATCAGTGCGAAGGGACAGGGAGAAACTGAAGCTTTCTTT
TRBV18,NA,TRBJ2-1,NA,CASSPPLVGAYNEQFF,TGTGCCAGCTCACCCCCGTTAGTCGGTGCCTACAATGAGCAGTTCTTC
TRBV5-8,NA,TRBJ2-7,TRBD2,CASSPAGLADEQYF,TGTGCCAGCAGCCCGGCGGGACTAGCGGACGAGCAGTACTTC
TRBV7-9,NA,TRBJ2-3,TRBD2,CASSLPTRLAGVADTQYF,TGTGCCAGCAGCTTACCCACCCGTCTAGCGGGAGTGGCAGATACGCAGTATTTT
TRBV19,NA,TRBJ2-3,TRBD1,CASNQDRELDTQYF,TGTGCCAGTAACCAGGACAGGGAGTTGGATACGCAGTATTTT
TRBV10-3,NA,TRBJ2-7,TRBD2,CAISEGEGTRYEQYF,TGTGCCATCAGTGAGGGGGAGGGCACCCGATACGAGCAGTACTTC
TRBV10-1,NA,TRBJ2-7,TRBD1,CASSRTSRQGKQYF,TGCGCCAGCAGCCGCACGAGTCGACAGGGAAAGCAGTACTTC
TRBV6-5,NA,TRBJ2-7,TRBD2,CASSYEAGGSLEQYF,TGTGCCAGCAGTTACGAAGCGGGAGGGTCCCTCGAGCAGTACTTC
TRBV29-1,NA,TRBJ1-1,NA,CSVEGEETEAFF,TGCAGCGTTGAAGGCGAAGAGACTGAAGCTTTCTTT
TRBV2,NA,TRBJ2-1,TRBD2,CASRIGTSGPNEQFF,TGTGCCAGCAGGATTGGGACTAGCGGCCCCAATGAGCAGTTCTTC
TRBV7-3,NA,TRBJ1-1,NA,CASSPTMDTEAFF,TGTGCCAGCAGCCCAACTATGGACACTGAAGCTTTCTTT
TRBV6-5,NA,TRBJ2-7,NA,CASSYFGRVHEQYF,TGTGCCAGCAGTTACTTTGGCAGGGTCCACGAGCAGTACTTC
TRBV11-2,NA,TRBJ2-7,NA,CASSLVDSSYEQYF,TGTGCCAGCAGCTTAGTGGACAGTTCCTACGAGCAGTACTTC
TRBV14,NA,TRBJ2-3,TRBD2,CASSQTRGLANDRTDTQYF,TGTGCCAGCAGCCAGACCCGGGGACTAGCGAACGATCGCACAGATACGCAGTATTTT
TRBV30,NA,TRBJ2-3,NA,CAWSVPHSGASTDTQYF,TGTGCCTGGAGTGTACCCCATAGCGGAGCCAGCACAGATACGCAGTATTTT
TRBV5-1,NA,TRBJ2-2,TRBD2,CASSTTSGSTGELFF,TGCGCCAGCAGCACTACTAGCGGGAGCACCGGGGAGCTGTTTTTT
TRBV28,NA,TRBJ1-5,NA,CASNSRNSGVGGNQPQHF,TGTGCCAGCAATAGTAGAAATTCAGGGGTCGGTGGCAATCAGCCCCAGCATTTT
TRBV6-1,NA,TRBJ1-1,NA,CASSKAGGGTEAFF,TGTGCCAGCAGCAAGGCCGGGGGAGGCACTGAAGCTTTCTTT
TRBV7-3,NA,TRBJ1-1,NA,CASSSTVNTEAFF,TGTGCCAGCAGCTCGACAGTTAACACTGAAGCTTTCTTT
TRBV18,NA,TRBJ2-1,TRBD2,CASSPRTSGRIGNEQFF,TGTGCCAGCTCACCAAGGACTAGCGGGAGGATAGGGAATGAGCAGTTCTTC
TRBV5-1,NA,TRBJ2-1,NA,CASSLGRDSSYNEQFF,TGCGCCAGCAGCTTGGGGCGGGATAGCTCCTACAATGAGCAGTTCTTC
TRBV6-5,NA,TRBJ1-6,NA,CASRPSSYNSPLHF,TGTGCCAGCAGACCGAGCTCCTATAATTCACCCCTCCACTTT
TRBV28,NA,TRBJ1-3,TRBD1,CASGTVAGNTIYF,TGTGCCAGCGGGACAGTAGCTGGAAACACCATATATTTT
TRBV28,NA,TRBJ1-4,NA,CASSPRKPGVEKLFF,TGTGCCAGCAGTCCAAGAAAACCAGGGGTTGAAAAACTGTTTTTT
TRBV7-3,medium-sized,TRBJ2-5,NA,CASSSEVGETQYF,TGTGCCAGCAGCTCTGAGGTCGGGGAGACCCAGTACTTC
TRBV27,NA,TRBJ1-1,TRBD1,CASSSWTGDPNTEAFF,TGTGCCAGCAGTTCTTGGACAGGGGACCCCAACACTGAAGCTTTCTTT
TRBV6-5,NA,TRBJ1-2,NA,CASTSGLYGYTF,TGTGCCAGTACCTCAGGGCTATATGGCTACACCTTC
TRBV5-4,NA,TRBJ2-7,NA,CASKNGESYEQYF,TGTGCCAGCAAGAACGGGGAATCCTACGAGCAGTACTTC
TRBV29-1,NA,TRBJ1-1,TRBD1,CSVTSDRASAFNTEAFF,TGCAGCGTTACCTCTGACAGGGCCTCAGCCTTTAACACTGAAGCTTTCTTT
TRBV6-1,NA,TRBJ1-1,NA,CASTSRRGWTEAFF,TGTGCCAGCACCTCAAGGCGGGGATGGACTGAAGCTTTCTTT
TRBV7-2,NA,TRBJ2-1,TRBD2,CASILSATGLAAHNEQFF,TGTGCCAGCATCCTTTCGGCGACTGGACTAGCGGCACACAATGAGCAGTTCTTC
TRBV6-5,NA,TRBJ2-7,TRBD1,CASSYKRGRGYEQYF,TGTGCCAGCAGTTACAAAAGGGGCAGGGGGTACGAGCAGTACTTC
TRBV5-1,NA,TRBJ1-3,NA,CASSLGGGSGNTIYF,TGCGCCAGCAGCTTGGGCGGCGGCTCTGGAAACACCATATATTTT
TRBV9,NA,TRBJ2-7,TRBD1,CASSARTGGDEQYF,TGTGCCAGCAGCGCCCGGACAGGGGGCGACGAGCAGTACTTC
TRBV6-6,NA,TRBJ2-1,NA,CASMPTPRVRQFF,TGTGCCAGCATGCCGACTCCCCGAGTCCGGCAGTTCTTC